The present T cell receptor (beta chain) was sequenced within a study of response to subunit inactivated influenza vaccine. CDR3 length equals 14 residues. Germline CDR1 reads SNHLY; CDR2 reads FYNNEI. The V gene lost 8 bases and the J gene lost 8 bases, with 20 bases spanning the gap. Study-level findings and limits: A suggestion made by the authors is that each seasonal influenza vaccination recruits few new T cells.

TCRdb reanalysed the RT-PCR reads using MiXCR and keeps one entry per CDR3 protein. The sample contains fewer than 550,000 distinct CDR3 sequences, about 25% of which appear only once. Comments on this clonotype: What it binds is unknown.

This TCR was sampled from a man aged 50-59 years who received an inactivated influenza vaccine. The chain links TRBV2 to TRBJ2-3, with D perhaps assigned TRBD1 or TRBD2 (5 bases each). Sequencing was performed on CD4+ T cells sorted from PBMCs, taken roughly 5 days after vaccination. The CDR3 nucleotides read TGTGCCAGCCTCCGGGACGGGACGGCAGGTACGCAGTATTTT. Translation gives CASLRDGTAGTQYF.